This entry lists 27 T cell receptor beta chains sequenced from one sample in a study of Ad26.COV2.S vaccination and SARS-CoV-2 variants. This table comes from immunoSEQ multiplex PCR, and its TCRdb copy is limited to in-frame clones, with some not included. Of roughly 300,000 clones in the sample, more than 85% are singletons; the top ten hold approximately 4.5%. Indicated treatment: some 20 received Ad26.COV2.S at low or high dose, single or two shots; about 5 received placebo; per-sample allocation not given. Collection of samples fell on day 63 after the first vaccine or placebo injection. The material sequenced was peripheral blood, taken in a trial of Ad26.COV2.S vaccine versus placebo. The receptors were sampled from a person aged 18 to 59 who received the Ad26.COV2.S COVID-19 vaccine or a placebo.

The rearrangement links TRBV19 to TRBJ1-5, with TRBD1 identical over 7 bases. The CDR3 is 15 amino acids. The germline CDR1 and CDR2 sequences are LNHDA and SQIVND (reference sequence). The ends lost 2 bases at V and 0 bases at J; junction bases unmatched: 1. CDR3 protein: CASSITGDSNQPQHF. The CDR3 bases are TGTGCCAGTAGTATAACAGGGGATAGCAATCAGCCCCAGCATTTT. Full variable domain (rest looked up from reference TRBV19 and TRBJ1-5): DGGITQSPKYLFRKEGQNVTLSCEQNLNHDAMYWYRQDPGQGLRLIYYSQIVNDFQKGDIAEGYSVSREKKESFPLTVTSAQKNPTAFYLCASSITGDSNQPQHFGDGTRLSIL.

The chain has TRBV5-4 and TRBJ2-3; TRBD2 is a possible D gene (7 bases). V was pared by 0 bases and J by 0 bases, with 14 bases between. The CDR3 contains 17 residues. Per the germline V gene, CDR1 is SGHNT and CDR2 is YYREEE (reference sequence). The CDR3 DNA is TGTGCCAGCAGCTTGGCCGCACGGGGGGCTAGCACAGATACGCAGTATTTT. Its protein is CASSLAARGASTDTQYF.

The V call is TRBV27, the J call TRBJ1-1; 11 positions match TRBD1. In germline, CDR1 is MNHEY, CDR2 SMNVEV (reference sequence). The V gene end was trimmed by 2 bases and the J gene end by 5 bases; junction bases not matched to a gene: 4. The CDR3 loop spans 15 amino acids. For the CDR3, the DNA is TGTGCCAGCAGTTTAACCGGGACAGGGGGTACTGAAGCTTTCTTT. This gives the protein CASSLTGTGGTEAFF.

This sequence joins TRBV6-2 or TRBV6-3 and TRBJ2-3; D is possibly TRBD2 (7 bases). From germline, CDR1 is MNHEY and CDR2 SVGEGT. The CDR3 consists of 15 residues. V was shortened by 0 bases and J by 3 bases, with 10 bases between the two germline ends. Here the CDR3 DNA reads TGTGCCAGCAGTTACTCTCGGGGGGCAACAGATACGCAGTATTTT. Translated: CASSYSRGATDTQYF.

The genes are TRBV7-9 and TRBJ2-1; TRBD1 matches 7 bases. The ends lost 2 bases at V and 0 bases at J; junction bases unmatched: 4. CDR1 SEHNR and CDR2 FQNEAQ come from the germline V gene (reference sequence). This CDR3 is built from 16 residues. This CDR3 is CASSLPGTVSYNEQFF. DNA for the CDR3: TGTGCCAGCAGCTTACCCGGGACAGTCTCCTACAATGAGCAGTTCTTC.

V gene TRBV6-2 or TRBV6-3 combines with J gene TRBJ2-1; 15 nucleotides line up with TRBD2. Germline values: CDR1 MNHEY, CDR2 SVGEGT. CDR3 length: 19 residues. V was clipped by 4 bases and J by 1 base; unmatched bases: 8. The CDR3 loop reads CASSSHPGLAGGSYNEQFF. CDR3 DNA sequence: TGTGCCAGCAGTTCGCATCCGGGACTAGCGGGAGGATCCTACAATGAGCAGTTCTTC.

This clone was observed many times. The chain carries TRBV7-9 and TRBJ1-6; D is unresolved. This CDR3 comprises 14 residues. The V end lost 1 base, the J end lost 7 bases, and 8 bases lay between the germline ends. In germline, CDR1 is SEHNR, CDR2 FQNEAQ (reference sequence). The CDR3 region is CASSLEGWNSPLHF. CDR3 DNA sequence: TGTGCCAGCAGCTTAGAGGGCTGGAATTCACCCCTCCACTTT.

The V call is TRBV5-1, the J call TRBJ1-4; D gene uncertain. This CDR3 comprises 13 residues. V lost 3 bases to trimming and J lost 7 bases, with 10 bases between them. Germline values: CDR1 SGHRS, CDR2 YFSETQ. The CDR3 region is CASSSKVSEKLFF. The CDR3 nucleotides read TGCGCCAGCAGCTCCAAGGTTTCTGAAAAACTGTTTTTT.

The chain recombines TRBV7-2 with TRBJ2-7; D is ambiguous. Trimming shortened V by 4 bases and J by 2 bases, and 12 bases separated the two germline ends. This CDR3 contains 14 residues. Germline V gives CDR1 SGHTA, CDR2 FQGNSA. CDR3 DNA: TGTGCCAGCAGCTCCCGGGCGGTTACCTACGAGCAGTACTTC. It codes for CASSSRAVTYEQYF.

The chain employs TRBV28 and TRBJ1-5; the match to TRBD1 covers 10 bases. V trimming: 5 bases; J trimming: 6 bases; junction bases outside the gene matches: 4. This CDR3 is 14 amino acids long. Germline V lookup: CDR1 MDHEN, CDR2 SYDVKM. This CDR3 is CASSPGTGVQPQHF. In DNA, the CDR3 is TGTGCCAGCAGTCCCGGGACAGGGGTTCAGCCCCAGCATTTT.

CDR3 DNA: TGTGCCTGGAGTATCCGCTTGAACGACAGGGGGCCTCAGCCCCAGCATTTT. Translation gives CAWSIRLNDRGPQPQHF. This chain links TRBV30 with TRBJ1-5, with 10 nucleotides matching TRBD1. The J segment lost 6 bases and the V segment lost 2 bases, leaving 13 bases of the junction unmatched. This CDR3 has 17 amino acids. Germline V lookup: CDR1 GTSNPN, CDR2 SVGIG (reference sequence).

V and J are TRBV28 and TRBJ1-4; unclear D gene. V shed 7 bases and J shed 0 bases, with 6 bases lying between them. The CDR3 totals 13 residues. Germline V gives CDR1 MDHEN, CDR2 SYDVKM. As DNA, the CDR3 is TGTGCCAGCAAGGTCGCAACTAATGAAAAACTGTTTTTT. As protein: CASKVATNEKLFF.

The chain recombines TRBV11-2 with TRBJ2-5; D might be TRBD1 (6 bases). CDR1 and CDR2 from the germline V gene are SGHAT and FQNNGV. Trimming took 5 bases from V and 0 from J, leaving 10 bases between them. The CDR3 runs to 14 residues. The CDR3, as DNA: TGTGCCAGCAGCACCGCAGGGGACCAAGAGACCCAGTACTTC. Translation gives CASSTAGDQETQYF.

The CDR3 coding sequence is TGTGCCAGCAGTCACAGGGGGCAGAGCACTGAAGCTTTCTTT. It yields the protein CASSHRGQSTEAFF. The V gene is TRBV9, the J gene TRBJ1-1; 9 nucleotides agree with TRBD1. The V gene end was trimmed by 5 bases and the J gene end by 4 bases; junction bases not matched to a gene: 6. The CDR3 sequence is 14 residues long. Germline CDR1 SGDLS, CDR2 YYNGEE.

V is TRBV4-2 and J is TRBJ2-1; 8 nucleotides match TRBD1. The length of the CDR3 is 16 residues. After removal of 0 bases from V and 7 bases from J, the junction contained 8 bases not matched to a gene. Germline CDR1 is LGHNA and CDR2 is YNFKEQ. CDR3 residues: CASSQDRSNRGNEQFF. The CDR3 DNA follows: TGTGCCAGCAGCCAAGATCGTAGTAACAGGGGGAATGAGCAGTTCTTC.

J is TRBJ1-5 and V is TRBV3-1 (or the pseudogene TRBV3-2); 11 bases line up with TRBD1. Germline V gives CDR1 LGHDT, CDR2 YNNKEL (reference sequence). This CDR3 comprises 15 residues. V lost 0 bases to trimming and J lost 15 bases; unmatched junction nucleotides: 10. The CDR3 sequence is CASSQDSGQGVPVHF. DNA for the CDR3: TGTGCCAGCAGCCAAGATTCGGGACAGGGGGTACCTGTGCATTTT.

The chain recombines TRBV7-9 with TRBJ2-1, with no clear D. CDR1 is SEHNR and CDR2 is FQNEAQ in the germline V gene (reference sequence). The CDR3 covers 14 residues. Trimming removed 1 base from V and 7 bases from J, with 11 bases in between. The CDR3 bases are TGTGCCAGCAGCTTAGTAGGACGGCCGAATGAGCAGTTCTTC. It yields the protein CASSLVGRPNEQFF.

J is TRBJ2-5 and V is TRBV29-1, with 12 bases identical to TRBD1. After removal of 5 bases from V and 1 base from J, the junction contained 2 bases not matched to a gene. Germline assignment: CDR1 SQVTM and CDR2 ANQGSEA. This CDR3 is built from 14 residues. The CDR3 DNA follows: TGCAGCGTTAGGGACAGGGGGCGCCAAGAGACCCAGTACTTC. As protein: CSVRDRGRQETQYF.

This chain connects TRBV19 to TRBJ2-3; perhaps TRBD1 as D (5 bases). This CDR3 region has 15 residues. The germline gives CDR1 LNHDA, CDR2 SQIVND (reference sequence). The V and J ends lost 3 bases and 2 bases respectively, with 12 bases between them. The CDR3 loop reads CASSIQGTITDTQYF. CDR3 DNA: TGTGCCAGTAGTATTCAGGGTACGATCACAGATACGCAGTATTTT.

V is TRBV13 and J is TRBJ1-1; TRBD1 agrees at 7 bases. Germline assignment: CDR1 PRHDT and CDR2 FYEKMQ (reference sequence). J lost 5 bases, V lost 5 bases, and 5 bases had no gene match. CDR3 size: 13 residues. In DNA form, the CDR3 reads TGTGCCAGCAGCAAGACAGGGTGGACTGAAGCTTTCTTT. It is translated as CASSKTGWTEAFF.

This clone counts as medium-sized. The V gene is TRBV24-1, the J gene TRBJ2-2; 11 nucleotides align to TRBD1. CDR3 length equals 17 residues. With 1 base clipped from V and 3 bases from J, the junction kept 3 bases outside the gene matches. Germline V lookup: CDR1 KGHDR, CDR2 SFDVKD. The CDR3 DNA reads TGTGCCACCAGTGATTTAGGGACAGGGGGTGACACCGGGGAGCTGTTTTTT. Translated: CATSDLGTGGDTGELFF.

The DNA for the CDR3 is TGTGCCTTGGGCAGGGCGAACACTGAAGCTTTCTTT. Translating it yields CALGRANTEAFF. This chain links TRBV28 with TRBJ1-1; a possible D gene is TRBD1 (5 bases). Germline CDR1 reads MDHEN; CDR2 reads SYDVKM. V was clipped by 11 bases and J by 1 base, with 11 bases between them. The CDR3 is 12 amino acids.

V usage is TRBV5-5 and J usage is TRBJ2-7; the D is unclear. Trimming stripped 7 bases from V and 2 bases from J, with 16 bases between. The germline V gene has CDR1 SGHKS and CDR2 YYEKEE (reference sequence). The CDR3 sequence is 14 residues long. The CDR3 loop reads CASDAPKPTYEQYF. CDR3 nucleotide sequence: TGTGCCAGCGATGCCCCAAAGCCAACCTACGAGCAGTACTTC.

The rearrangement uses TRBV2 and TRBJ1-1; possible D gene TRBD1, 6 bases. The V end lost 6 bases, the J end lost 0 bases, and 11 bases lay between the germline ends. Germline-derived CDR1 and CDR2 are SNHLY and FYNNEI. This CDR3 is 14 amino acids long. The chain's CDR3 is CASRGGQLNTEAFF. The CDR3 DNA sequence: TGTGCCAGCAGAGGCGGACAGTTGAACACTGAAGCTTTCTTT.

This clone occurred a few times. One end of the junction varies from germline; a read error may be responsible. The chain is built from TRBV3-1 (or the pseudogene TRBV3-2) and TRBJ1-1; TRBD1 might be the D (5 bases). The CDR3 runs 16 residues. Germline assignment: CDR1 LGHDT and CDR2 YNNKEL (reference sequence). In DNA, the CDR3 is TGTGCCAGCAGCCAAGACTTCGGGGGGACGAACGCTGAAGCTTTCTTT. It specifies CASSQDFGGTNAEAFF.

This clone appeared a single time. For the CDR3, the DNA is TGTGCCAGCTCACCTCAGGAGCGCTCCTACAATGAGCAGTTCTTC. Its protein product is CASSPQERSYNEQFF. The rearrangement links TRBV18 to TRBJ2-1; D unclear. The CDR3 runs 15 residues. The germline V gene encodes CDR1 KGHSH and CDR2 LQKENI. Between the trimmed V and J ends, which lost 3 bases and 0 bases, there was a span of 9 bases.

The chain is built from TRBV7-2 and TRBJ2-3; possibly TRBD1 for D (6 bases). The germline CDR1 and CDR2 sequences are SGHTA and FQGNSA. Trimming removed 5 bases at V and 1 base at J, with 13 bases between. This CDR3 comprises 15 residues. CDR3 loop: CASSLNGQRTDTQYF. The CDR3 nucleotides read TGTGCCAGCAGCCTCAACGGACAGCGCACAGATACGCAGTATTTT.